The rows below give T cell receptor beta chains drawn from one sample of a study of naive and memory T cell subsets. TCRdb processed the UMI-ligation and nested PCR reads anew with MiXCR; each CDR3 protein has one entry. The data contain 80,000 or so distinct CDR3 sequences, approximately 9.2% of them singletons. Sequenced sample: naive CD8+ T cells from blood. These receptors came from a human donor in good health. Each CDR3 is given with its conserved first and last residue. The D gene is left open where the match is weak. Expanded clones get a size class; other rows say once, few or many, or leave the size out.

J	length	V	D	size	DNA	CDR3
TRBJ2-5	16	TRBV7-9	TRBD2	few	TGTGCCGGGACATCCAGGACTAGCGGGTCACAAGAGACCCAGTACTTC	CAGTSRTSGSQETQYF
TRBJ2-7	16	TRBV7-2	TRBD1	few	TGTGCCAGCAGCTCCTATGGCCAGGGGGCATCGGACGAGCAGTACTTC	CASSSYGQGASDEQYF
TRBJ1-5	13	TRBV27	-	many	TGTGCCAGCAGTTTATCGCCGAATCAGCCCCAGCATTTT	CASSLSPNQPQHF
TRBJ2-7	15	TRBV6-6	-	-	TGTGCCAGCAGTTACTCCCAGGGTAAGATTCACGAGCAGTACTTC	CASSYSQGKIHEQYF
TRBJ2-7	17	TRBV20-1	TRBD2	few	TGCAGTGCTGAGGGGACATATCTAAGCGGGAGTTTACACGAGCAGTACTTC	CSAEGTYLSGSLHEQYF
TRBJ1-3	17	TRBV19	-	few	TGTGCCAGTACTCCCCCGACAGTCTCGAGCTCTGGAAACACCATATATTTT	CASTPPTVSSSGNTIYF
TRBJ1-1	10	TRBV30	-	few	TGTGCCTGGAGAGAGACTGAAGCTTTCTTT	CAWRETEAFF
TRBJ2-3	18	TRBV7-9	-	many	TGTGCCAGCAGCTCCCCAACCGGGGGGCAAAGGGGTGGGAATACGCAGTATTTT	CASSSPTGGQRGGNTQYF
TRBJ1-3	15	TRBV5-6	-	-	TGTGCCAGCAGCTTGTCTCCCGGAGGGGGAAACACCATATATTTT	CASSLSPGGGNTIYF
TRBJ2-7	12	TRBV20-1	-	many	TGCAGTGCTAGAGAGGTGGGTTACGAGCAGTACTTC	CSAREVGYEQYF
TRBJ2-1	13	TRBV10-2	-	-	TGCGCCAGCAGTGTCCTAGCTAACAATGAGCAGTTCTTC	CASSVLANNEQFF
TRBJ2-7	14	TRBV7-9	-	-	TGTGCCAGCAGCCAGACATTGGGGTTTGACGAGCAGTACTTC	CASSQTLGFDEQYF
TRBJ2-5	17	TRBV27	TRBD2	few	TGTGCCAGCAGTCCATCCGGGACTAGCTTGAGGGTAGAGACCCAGTACTTC	CASSPSGTSLRVETQYF
TRBJ1-3	13	TRBV29-1	-	many	TGCAGCGTTGATGGAGGCTCTGGAAACACCATATATTTT	CSVDGGSGNTIYF